The rows below give T cell receptor beta chains drawn from one sample of a study of blood T cell repertoires in COVID-19. The table came from immunoSEQ multiplex PCR; TCRdb's copy has only in-frame clones and leaves some out. The sample yields roughly 190,000 clones, 80% to 90% seen once. Sequenced sample: peripheral blood. The source of these receptors is a woman between 70 and 85 years old with active or convalescent COVID-19. Each CDR3 is given with its conserved first and last residue. The order of the fields is clone size, J gene, D gene, V gene, CDR3 DNA, CDR3 protein. The D gene is left open where the match is weak. The listing skips clone size in some rows; elsewhere it reads once, few, many or a size class.

abundance: .; j_gene: TRBJ2-7; d_gene: .; v_gene: TRBV18; CDR3nt: TGTGCCAGCTCACAACCGGGTCTAGGTGCCTACGAGCAGTACTTC; CDR3aa: CASSQPGLGAYEQYF
abundance: .; j_gene: TRBJ1-1; d_gene: .; v_gene: TRBV4-1; CDR3nt: TGCGCCAGCAGCCAAGATCAACAGTTGAACACTGAAGCTTTCTTT; CDR3aa: CASSQDQQLNTEAFF
abundance: .; j_gene: TRBJ1-2; d_gene: .; v_gene: TRBV29-1; CDR3nt: TGCAGCGTTGAAGAGGAGGGGATAGGCTATGGCTACACCTTC; CDR3aa: CSVEEEGIGYGYTF
abundance: .; j_gene: TRBJ2-2; d_gene: TRBD1; v_gene: TRBV5-1; CDR3nt: TGCGCCAGCAGCTTGGCCAGGGGGACCGGGGAGCTGTTTTTT; CDR3aa: CASSLARGTGELFF
abundance: .; j_gene: TRBJ1-2; d_gene: .; v_gene: TRBV2; CDR3nt: TGTGCCAGCACAGGTCCGGGGAACTATGGCTACACCTTC; CDR3aa: CASTGPGNYGYTF
abundance: .; j_gene: TRBJ2-2; d_gene: .; v_gene: TRBV7-6; CDR3nt: TGTGCCAGCAGCCACGCCGGGATTGGGCGAGGAAACACCGGGGAGCTGTTTTTT; CDR3aa: CASSHAGIGRGNTGELFF
abundance: .; j_gene: TRBJ1-1; d_gene: TRBD1; v_gene: TRBV2; CDR3nt: TGTGCCAGCAGTGTTAGCGCAGGGGGCACTGAAGCTTTCTTT; CDR3aa: CASSVSAGGTEAFF
abundance: .; j_gene: TRBJ2-2; d_gene: TRBD2; v_gene: TRBV4-2; CDR3nt: TGTGCCAGCAGCCAAGAGGGAGCGGGAGCGATGAACACCGGGGAGCTGTTTTTT; CDR3aa: CASSQEGAGAMNTGELFF
abundance: .; j_gene: TRBJ2-7; d_gene: .; v_gene: TRBV6-6; CDR3nt: TGTGCCAGCAGCCCCGGTGAGGGATATCGCGAGCAGTACTTC; CDR3aa: CASSPGEGYREQYF
abundance: .; j_gene: TRBJ1-6; d_gene: .; v_gene: TRBV18; CDR3nt: TGTGCCAGCTCACCAGACTGGGGGCTCAATTCACCCCTCCACTTT; CDR3aa: CASSPDWGLNSPLHF
abundance: .; j_gene: TRBJ2-7; d_gene: .; v_gene: TRBV7-9; CDR3nt: TGTGCCAGCAGCTCAGGCTCTCTAATCGCATACTTC; CDR3aa: CASSSGSLIAYF
abundance: few; j_gene: TRBJ1-3; d_gene: .; v_gene: TRBV11-2; CDR3nt: TGTGCCAGCAGCCGACAGAACTCTGGAAACACCATATATTTT; CDR3aa: CASSRQNSGNTIYF
abundance: .; j_gene: TRBJ2-1; d_gene: .; v_gene: TRBV6-1; CDR3nt: TGTGCCAGCAGTGACGGAATAGCGGAGCAGTTCTTC; CDR3aa: CASSDGIAEQFF
abundance: .; j_gene: TRBJ2-3; d_gene: TRBD2; v_gene: TRBV4-2; CDR3nt: TGTGCCAGCAGCCAAGGGAGAGCGGGAGGCCTTCTGGAGAACACAGATACGCAGTATTTT; CDR3aa: CASSQGRAGGLLENTDTQYF
abundance: once; j_gene: TRBJ1-2; d_gene: .; v_gene: TRBV2; CDR3nt: TGTGCCAGCAGTGGGGGACTAGCCCACTATGGCTACACCTTC; CDR3aa: CASSGGLAHYGYTF
abundance: .; j_gene: TRBJ1-1; d_gene: .; v_gene: TRBV19; CDR3nt: TGTGCCAGTATCCCGGGTAGAGGGGCGGGGAAGAACACTGAAGCTTTCTTT; CDR3aa: CASIPGRGAGKNTEAFF
abundance: .; j_gene: TRBJ2-7; d_gene: .; v_gene: TRBV19; CDR3nt: TGTGCCAGTAGCACCAACAGGGGCCGGGGGTACGAGCAGTACTTC; CDR3aa: CASSTNRGRGYEQYF
abundance: .; j_gene: TRBJ1-4; d_gene: .; v_gene: TRBV28; CDR3nt: TGTGCCAGCAGTTTAATACAGGGTGGTGAAAAACTGTTTTTT; CDR3aa: CASSLIQGGEKLFF
abundance: .; j_gene: TRBJ2-1; d_gene: TRBD2; v_gene: TRBV28; CDR3nt: TGTGCCAGCAGTTTAGGAGGACTAGCTTACAATGAGCAGTTCTTC; CDR3aa: CASSLGGLAYNEQFF
abundance: .; j_gene: TRBJ2-1; d_gene: .; v_gene: TRBV5-1; CDR3nt: TGCGCCAGCAGCTTGGGTTCCGGGAGAGTCTCCTACAATGAGCAGTTCTTC; CDR3aa: CASSLGSGRVSYNEQFF
abundance: .; j_gene: TRBJ2-1; d_gene: TRBD2; v_gene: TRBV7-6; CDR3nt: TGTGCCGGCCAGGAGCGGGAGGGAAGCTCCTACAATGAGCAGTTCTTC; CDR3aa: CAGQEREGSSYNEQFF
abundance: .; j_gene: TRBJ2-2; d_gene: TRBD2; v_gene: TRBV30; CDR3nt: TGTGCCTGGAACGGGCGACTAATAGCGGGAGGCAGAACTACGAACACCGGGGAGCTGTTTTTT; CDR3aa: CAWNGRLIAGGRTTNTGELFF
abundance: once; j_gene: TRBJ2-3; d_gene: TRBD2; v_gene: TRBV5-6; CDR3nt: TGTGCCAGCAGCTTCATAGCGATAGCGGGAGGGGGCACAGATACGCAGTATTTT; CDR3aa: CASSFIAIAGGGTDTQYF
abundance: .; j_gene: TRBJ1-2; d_gene: .; v_gene: TRBV4-2; CDR3nt: TGTGCCAGCAGCCAAGCTCGGGGTGGCCGTTATAACTATGGCTACACCTTC; CDR3aa: CASSQARGGRYNYGYTF
abundance: .; j_gene: TRBJ1-2; d_gene: .; v_gene: TRBV29-1; CDR3nt: TGCAGCGTTGAAGAATTAATGGCAGGACAATATGGCTACACCTTC; CDR3aa: CSVEELMAGQYGYTF
abundance: .; j_gene: TRBJ2-3; d_gene: TRBD1; v_gene: TRBV3-1/TRBV3-2; CDR3nt: TGTGCCAGCAGCCAAGATTTAGGGGGCTACACAGATACGCAGTATTTT; CDR3aa: CASSQDLGGYTDTQYF
abundance: .; j_gene: TRBJ2-5; d_gene: .; v_gene: TRBV29-1; CDR3nt: TGCAGCGTGGAACCCCTCGGGACGGTCCGGGGGGAGACCCAGTACTTC; CDR3aa: CSVEPLGTVRGETQYF
abundance: .; j_gene: TRBJ2-3; d_gene: .; v_gene: TRBV19; CDR3nt: TGTGCCAGTAGTGAGGAGGGGAGGTATACAGATACGCAGTATTTT; CDR3aa: CASSEEGRYTDTQYF
abundance: .; j_gene: TRBJ2-1; d_gene: TRBD2; v_gene: TRBV11-2; CDR3nt: TGTGCCAGCAGCGGCAGACTAGCGGGAGGGGATGAGCAGTTCTTC; CDR3aa: CASSGRLAGGDEQFF
abundance: once; j_gene: TRBJ1-2; d_gene: TRBD1; v_gene: TRBV9; CDR3nt: TGTGCCAGCAGCGTAGAGGGGGCCCCCTACTATGGCTACACCTTC; CDR3aa: CASSVEGAPYYGYTF
abundance: .; j_gene: TRBJ2-3; d_gene: .; v_gene: TRBV5-6; CDR3nt: TGTGCCAGCAGCCTGCGGTCACCCAGCACAGATACGCAGTATTTT; CDR3aa: CASSLRSPSTDTQYF
abundance: .; j_gene: TRBJ1-6; d_gene: .; v_gene: TRBV7-6; CDR3nt: TGTGCCAGCAGCCCAAGACAGGTCAATTCACCCCTCCACTTT; CDR3aa: CASSPRQVNSPLHF
abundance: .; j_gene: TRBJ1-5; d_gene: .; v_gene: TRBV15; CDR3nt: TGTGCCACCAGGGACGGCAGGGTTCGCAATCAGCCCCAGCATTTT; CDR3aa: CATRDGRVRNQPQHF
abundance: .; j_gene: TRBJ1-2; d_gene: .; v_gene: TRBV2; CDR3nt: TGTGCCAGCAGTGTAGCGCAGGGATCTCGATATGGCTACACCTTC; CDR3aa: CASSVAQGSRYGYTF
abundance: .; j_gene: TRBJ2-3; d_gene: .; v_gene: TRBV4-1; CDR3nt: TGCGCCAGCAGCCAAGGGGGAGGAGATACGCAGTATTTT; CDR3aa: CASSQGGGDTQYF
abundance: .; j_gene: TRBJ1-3; d_gene: .; v_gene: TRBV18; CDR3nt: TGTGCCAGCTCAGCTCTAATTGGAAACACCATATATTTT; CDR3aa: CASSALIGNTIYF
abundance: .; j_gene: TRBJ2-2; d_gene: .; v_gene: TRBV11-2; CDR3nt: TGTGCCAGCAGCCCCCAGTTTATCGGGGAGCTGTTTTTT; CDR3aa: CASSPQFIGELFF
abundance: .; j_gene: TRBJ2-1; d_gene: .; v_gene: TRBV5-4; CDR3nt: TGTGCCAGCAGCTTGCCCAGAGGATCCGGCGATGAGCAGTTCTTC; CDR3aa: CASSLPRGSGDEQFF
abundance: once; j_gene: TRBJ2-7; d_gene: TRBD2; v_gene: TRBV18; CDR3nt: TGTGCCAGCTCACCACCGGGACTAGCGGGAGGTGGGGGCTACGAGCAGTACTTC; CDR3aa: CASSPPGLAGGGGYEQYF
abundance: .; j_gene: TRBJ2-1; d_gene: .; v_gene: TRBV27; CDR3nt: TGTGCCAGCACCCCCCTGTGGGGCAGGGAAAACAATGAGCAGTTCTTC; CDR3aa: CASTPLWGRENNEQFF
abundance: .; j_gene: TRBJ2-2; d_gene: TRBD2; v_gene: TRBV28; CDR3nt: TGTGCCGCCACCCCCGGACTAGCGGCGAACACCGGGGAGCTGTTTTTT; CDR3aa: CAATPGLAANTGELFF
abundance: .; j_gene: TRBJ1-6; d_gene: TRBD1; v_gene: TRBV15; CDR3nt: TGTGCCACCAGCACCCGATCGACAGGGCAATCACCCCTCCACTTT; CDR3aa: CATSTRSTGQSPLHF
abundance: few; j_gene: TRBJ2-3; d_gene: TRBD2; v_gene: TRBV2; CDR3nt: TGTGCCAGCAGACCCCTAGCGGGCCGGGCAGATACGCAGTATTTT; CDR3aa: CASRPLAGRADTQYF
abundance: once; j_gene: TRBJ1-4; d_gene: .; v_gene: TRBV5-1; CDR3nt: TGCGCCAGCAGCTTGAAGCAGGGCGGTGAAAAACTGTTTTTT; CDR3aa: CASSLKQGGEKLFF
abundance: .; j_gene: TRBJ1-1; d_gene: .; v_gene: TRBV18; CDR3nt: TGTGCCAGCTCACCCCCTCGGGGGGACACTGAAGCTTTCTTT; CDR3aa: CASSPPRGDTEAFF
abundance: .; j_gene: TRBJ1-1; d_gene: TRBD1; v_gene: TRBV10-3; CDR3nt: TGTGCCATCAGTGGCTACAGGGGGAACACTGAAGCTTTCTTT; CDR3aa: CAISGYRGNTEAFF
abundance: .; j_gene: TRBJ2-3; d_gene: TRBD2; v_gene: TRBV12-5; CDR3nt: TGTGCTAGTGGTACCCGACTAGCGAATAAAGACACAGATACGCAGTATTTT; CDR3aa: CASGTRLANKDTDTQYF
abundance: .; j_gene: TRBJ2-1; d_gene: .; v_gene: TRBV18; CDR3nt: TGTGCCAGCTCACCACCGGCTGTATACAATGAGCAGTTCTTC; CDR3aa: CASSPPAVYNEQFF
abundance: .; j_gene: TRBJ2-7; d_gene: .; v_gene: TRBV13; CDR3nt: TGTGCCAGCAGCTTAGGTGGACTGGGAGGATTAGAGCAGTACTTC; CDR3aa: CASSLGGLGGLEQYF
abundance: few; j_gene: TRBJ1-4; d_gene: TRBD1; v_gene: TRBV7-9; CDR3nt: TGTGCCAGCAGCTTTGGGGCAACAGGGGGCGACTGGGAAAAACTGTTTTTT; CDR3aa: CASSFGATGGDWEKLFF
abundance: .; j_gene: TRBJ1-5; d_gene: TRBD1; v_gene: TRBV19; CDR3nt: TGTGCCAGTAGCGACAGGGGAGGATACGGCCAGCCCCAGCATTTT; CDR3aa: CASSDRGGYGQPQHF
abundance: .; j_gene: TRBJ1-1; d_gene: TRBD1; v_gene: TRBV29-1; CDR3nt: TGCAGCGTTGTAGGACAGGGGCAAGGGAGGTACACTGAAGCTTTCTTT; CDR3aa: CSVVGQGQGRYTEAFF
abundance: .; j_gene: TRBJ1-5; d_gene: .; v_gene: TRBV6-5; CDR3nt: TGTGCCAGCAGTCAGCAATCAGGCTCCAATCAGCCCCAGCATTTT; CDR3aa: CASSQQSGSNQPQHF